Listed below are T cell receptor beta chains from one sample, sequenced in a study of blood T cell repertoires in COVID-19. Clones were read by immunoSEQ multiplex PCR, and TCRdb kept only the in-frame ones, dropping some. The sample includes more than 35,000 clones, 80% to 90% seen only once; the top ten take 8.5% to 10%. Source material: peripheral blood. The origin of the receptors is a man younger than 40 with active or convalescent COVID-19. CDR3s include the opening cysteine and the closing phenylalanine or tryptophan. Fields, in order: V gene, J gene, clone size, D gene, CDR3 DNA, CDR3 protein. A D gene is named only where the DNA matches it firmly. For some rows the clone size is stated as once, few or many, or as a class when expanded; others skip it.

>TRBV7-2|TRBJ2-1|-|-
TGTGCCAGCAGCTTAGGAGTAGCGCCCTACAATGAGCAGTTCTTC
CASSLGVAPYNEQFF
>TRBV30|TRBJ2-1|-|TRBD2
TGTGCCTGGAGTGTGCGGGAGGGCCTATATCTGTTCTTC
CAWSVREGLYLFF
>TRBV25-1|TRBJ1-2|-|TRBD1
TGTGCCAGCAATACAGGGGGGAATGGCTACACCTTC
CASNTGGNGYTF
>TRBV6-5|TRBJ2-2|-|TRBD1
TGTGCCAGCAGTAGCGGACAGGGGGGGTCCGGGGAGCTGTTTTTT
CASSSGQGGSGELFF
>TRBV27|TRBJ2-7|-|TRBD2
TGTGCCAGCAGATTAAGCTTAGCGGGCTACACCTACGAGCAGTACTTC
CASRLSLAGYTYEQYF
>TRBV27|TRBJ2-1|-|TRBD1
TGTGCCAGCAGTTTAAGGGCGGTCAGCAGGGGGCCCAATGAGCAGTTCTTC
CASSLRAVSRGPNEQFF
>TRBV11-2|TRBJ1-2|-|TRBD1
TGTGCCAGCAGCTTAGTCGACAGGGGCTATGGCTACACCTTC
CASSLVDRGYGYTF
>TRBV28|TRBJ2-6|-|TRBD1
TGTGCCAGCAGTTCGCCGGGACAGGGGACAGGGGCCAACGTCCTGACTTTC
CASSSPGQGTGANVLTF
>TRBV7-7|TRBJ2-3|-|TRBD2
TGTGCCAGCAGCCGGGGACTAGCGGGGGGGTATGACACAGATACGCAGTATTTT
CASSRGLAGGYDTDTQYF
>TRBV3-1/TRBV3-2|TRBJ2-7|-|-
TGTGCCAGCAGCCCCTCTGAGTCGTTAAAACTGTACTTC
CASSPSESLKLYF
>TRBV11-2|TRBJ2-3|-|TRBD2
TGTGCCAGCAGCTCCAGGACTAGCGGGGGCCGCACAGATACGCAGTATTTT
CASSSRTSGGRTDTQYF
>TRBV5-1|TRBJ2-1|-|TRBD2
TGCGCCAGCAGCTTGGCCGGGGGGAGGACCTACAATGAGCAGTTCTTC
CASSLAGGRTYNEQFF
>TRBV3-1/TRBV3-2|TRBJ2-2|-|-
TGTGCCAGCAGCCTTACGGTCACGGCCGGGGAGCTGTTTTTT
CASSLTVTAGELFF
>TRBV6-5|TRBJ2-1|-|-
TGTGCCAGCAGTCCCGGGGTCGCAAGAAATGAGCAGTTCTTC
CASSPGVARNEQFF
>TRBV7-9|TRBJ1-1|-|-
TGTGCCAGCAGCAGTCCCGGGACATTGAACACTGAAGCTTTCTTT
CASSSPGTLNTEAFF
>TRBV5-1|TRBJ1-1|-|TRBD1
TGCGCCAGCAGCTTGGTGGGGGTCAGGGGGCCGAACACTGAAGCTTTCTTT
CASSLVGVRGPNTEAFF
>TRBV29-1|TRBJ1-2|-|-
TGCAGCGTTGAAGACACAGTCTGGTTTGGCTACACCTTC
CSVEDTVWFGYTF
>TRBV7-9|TRBJ1-1|few|TRBD1
TGTGCCAGCAGCAACAGGGGTAACACTGAAGCTTTCTTT
CASSNRGNTEAFF
>TRBV5-4|TRBJ2-6|-|TRBD1
TGTGCCAGCAGCTCACAGGGGGCTGGGGCCAACGTCCTGACTTTC
CASSSQGAGANVLTF
>TRBV4-3|TRBJ2-1|-|-
TGCGCCAGCAGCCAACAGGTCACCCGCAATGAGCAGTTCTTC
CASSQQVTRNEQFF
>TRBV11-2|TRBJ2-5|-|-
TGTGCCAGCAGCGCTGCTAAGACCCAGTACTTC
CASSAAKTQYF
>TRBV7-3|TRBJ2-1|-|TRBD2
TGTGCCAGCAGTTCTTCCTCGCGCGCGGGGGTAGACAATGAGCAGTTCTTC
CASSSSSRAGVDNEQFF
>TRBV5-1|TRBJ1-6|once|TRBD1
TGCGCCAGCAGCCTACGGGACAGCTATAATTCACCCCTCCACTTT
CASSLRDSYNSPLHF
>TRBV5-1|TRBJ2-3|once|TRBD2
TGCGCCAGCAGCTTTGGGACTAGCCGGCGCACAGATACGCAGTATTTT
CASSFGTSRRTDTQYF
>TRBV6-1|TRBJ1-3|-|-
TGTGCCAGCAGTGAAGCGCGGCTTACAACTTTATATTTT
CASSEARLTTLYF
>TRBV19|TRBJ2-1|-|TRBD2
TGTGCCAGTAGTAGCGGGACTAGCGGGAGGGCCAATGAGCAGTTCTTC
CASSSGTSGRANEQFF
>TRBV5-6|TRBJ2-3|-|TRBD2
TGTGCCAGCAGCTTATCACTAGCGGGGAGGAGTACAGATACGCAGTATTTT
CASSLSLAGRSTDTQYF
>TRBV7-9|TRBJ1-2|-|-
TGTGCCAGCAGCTTAGTAGGTGGGGGCCCTGGCTACACCTTC
CASSLVGGGPGYTF
>TRBV12-3/TRBV12-4|TRBJ2-5|-|-
TGTGCCAGCAGTTTACTCGGGAAAGAGACCCAGTACTTC
CASSLLGKETQYF
>TRBV27|TRBJ1-2|-|TRBD1
TGTGCCAGCAGTTTAGCGTCGGGAGGGGGCCACTATGGCTACACCTTC
CASSLASGGGHYGYTF
>TRBV6-5|TRBJ1-1|-|TRBD1
TGTGCCAGTCTTGCACAGGGGAGGAGCACTGAAGCTTTCTTT
CASLAQGRSTEAFF
>TRBV7-2|TRBJ2-3|-|-
TGTGCCAGCAGCCCCCCTTCCACAGATACGCAGTATTTT
CASSPPSTDTQYF
>TRBV28|TRBJ2-3|-|-
TGTGCCAGCGAGCCCCCAAAGCGGATGACTAGCACAGATACGCAGTATTTT
CASEPPKRMTSTDTQYF
>TRBV12-3/TRBV12-4|TRBJ2-2|-|-
TGTGCCAGCAGGTACAAGTCCGGGGAGCTGTTTTTT
CASRYKSGELFF
>TRBV21-1|TRBJ2-3|-|-
TGTGCCACCCGCTTGGCGGGGGGAACAGATACGCAGTATTTT
CATRLAGGTDTQYF
>TRBV3-1/TRBV3-2|TRBJ1-3|once|-
TGTGCCAGCAGCCAAGACCCCTACCCTGGAAACACCATATATTTT
CASSQDPYPGNTIYF
>TRBV2|TRBJ1-2|-|TRBD1
TGTGCCAGCAGTGAATCCTCGAAGGGACAGGGGGCGCGGGGCTACACCTTC
CASSESSKGQGARGYTF
>TRBV18|TRBJ1-1|-|TRBD1
TGTGCCAGCTCACCCGACAGGGCGGTCACTGAAGCTTTCTTT
CASSPDRAVTEAFF
>TRBV30|TRBJ2-5|-|TRBD1
TGTGCCTGGAGTTCAACCTCGCGACAGGGTTGGACAAGAGATTACTACTTC
CAWSSTSRQGWTRDYYF
>TRBV4-2|TRBJ1-1|once|-
TGTGCCAGCGGGGGGGGGATCCTGGGCACTGAAGCTTTCTTT
CASGGGILGTEAFF
>TRBV28|TRBJ1-6|once|-
TGTGCCAGCTCAGGGAGGGAGTTCGCCTATAATTCACCCCTCCACTTT
CASSGREFAYNSPLHF
>TRBV11-2|TRBJ2-5|once|TRBD2
TGTGCCAGCAGCTCACCCCCGGGACTAGCGGGAGGGCCAGAGACCCAGTACTTC
CASSSPPGLAGGPETQYF
>TRBV5-1|TRBJ1-1|-|TRBD1
TGCGCCAGCAGCTCCGGCGACAACAGGGGGAACACTGAAGCTTTCTTT
CASSSGDNRGNTEAFF
>TRBV5-1|TRBJ2-2|-|-
TGCGCCAGCAGCGGGCAGGGGACGTCCTCCTCCGGGGAGCTGTTTTTT
CASSGQGTSSSGELFF
>TRBV6-5|TRBJ2-3|-|TRBD1
TGTGCCAGCAGTCCCGGGACAGGGGGCACAGATACGCAGTATTTT
CASSPGTGGTDTQYF
>TRBV4-1|TRBJ2-3|once|-
TGCGCCAGCAGCCAAGTGGCCGGGGGAGACACAGATACGCAGTATTTT
CASSQVAGGDTDTQYF
>TRBV19|TRBJ2-7|-|TRBD1
TGTGCCAGTAGTATAGGAGGACAGGGCTACGAGCAGTACTTC
CASSIGGQGYEQYF
>TRBV4-3|TRBJ1-1|-|-
TGCGCCAGCAGCCAAGATCTGGGAGGACACCGGACCGGGTACACTGAAGCTTTCTTT
CASSQDLGGHRTGYTEAFF
>TRBV11-3|TRBJ2-2|once|TRBD1
TGTGCCAGCAGCCGGGACAGGGGGGATGGCGGGGAGCTGTTTTTT
CASSRDRGDGGELFF
>TRBV18|TRBJ1-1|-|TRBD1
TGTGCCAGCTCAAAAACAGGGGGCGTAACTGAAGCTTTCTTT
CASSKTGGVTEAFF
>TRBV2|TRBJ2-1|once|TRBD1
TGTGCCAGCAGGGGACAGGGGGGGTTCAATGAGCAGTTCTTC
CASRGQGGFNEQFF